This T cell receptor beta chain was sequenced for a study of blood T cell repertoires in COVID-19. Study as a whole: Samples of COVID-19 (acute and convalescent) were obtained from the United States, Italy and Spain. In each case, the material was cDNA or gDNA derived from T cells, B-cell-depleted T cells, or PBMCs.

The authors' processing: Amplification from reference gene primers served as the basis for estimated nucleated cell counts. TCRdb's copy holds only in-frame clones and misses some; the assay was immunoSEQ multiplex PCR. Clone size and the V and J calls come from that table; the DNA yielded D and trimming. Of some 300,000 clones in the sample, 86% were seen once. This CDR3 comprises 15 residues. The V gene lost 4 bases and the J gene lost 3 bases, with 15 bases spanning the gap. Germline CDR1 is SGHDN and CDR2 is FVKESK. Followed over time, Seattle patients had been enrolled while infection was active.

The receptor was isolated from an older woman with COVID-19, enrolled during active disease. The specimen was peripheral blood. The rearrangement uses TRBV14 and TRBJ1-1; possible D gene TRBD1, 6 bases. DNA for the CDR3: TGTGCCAGCAGCCCGACGGACAGCCGATACACTGAAGCTTTCTTT. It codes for CASSPTDSRYTEAFF.